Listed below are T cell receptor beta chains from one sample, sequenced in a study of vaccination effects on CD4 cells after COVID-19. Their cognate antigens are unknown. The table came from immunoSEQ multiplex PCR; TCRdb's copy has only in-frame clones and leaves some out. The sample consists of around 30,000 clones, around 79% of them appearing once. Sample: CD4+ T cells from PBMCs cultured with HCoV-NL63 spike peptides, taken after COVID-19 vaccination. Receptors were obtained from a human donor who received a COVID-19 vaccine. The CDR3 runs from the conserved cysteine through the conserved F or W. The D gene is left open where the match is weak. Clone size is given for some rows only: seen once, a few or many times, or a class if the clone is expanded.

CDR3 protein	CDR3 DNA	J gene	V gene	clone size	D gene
CASSLEGRGLGQKNTEAFF	TGTGCCAGCAGCTTAGAAGGCCGAGGTTTGGGACAGAAGAACACTGAAGCTTTCTTT	TRBJ1-1	TRBV11-3	medium-sized	TRBD1
CASSPGTLGEQYF	TGTGCCAGCTCACCCGGGACACTTGGGGAGCAGTACTTC	TRBJ2-7	TRBV18	-	-
CASSPRRGADTQYF	TGTGCCAGCTCACCAAGGAGGGGTGCAGATACGCAGTATTTT	TRBJ2-3	TRBV18	-	-
CAISDNNKEQFF	TGTGCCATCAGTGACAATAATAAGGAGCAGTTCTTC	TRBJ2-1	TRBV10-3	few	-
CASSLSFGGGNQPQHF	TGTGCCAGCAGTTTATCGTTCGGGGGCGGGAATCAGCCCCAGCATTTT	TRBJ1-5	TRBV27	-	-
CASSLDDGYTF	TGTGCCAGCAGTTTAGATGATGGCTACACCTTC	TRBJ1-2	TRBV12-3/TRBV12-4	-	-
CASSRVVGQPQHF	TGTGCCAGCAGCCGGGTTGTGGGTCAGCCCCAGCATTTT	TRBJ1-5	TRBV16	few	-
CASTLPTGGPTVYGYTF	TGTGCCAGCACCTTACCGACAGGGGGTCCCACCGTTTATGGCTACACCTTC	TRBJ1-2	TRBV28	-	TRBD1
CASPHKTGSNQPQHF	TGCGCCAGCCCCCATAAGACAGGTAGCAATCAGCCCCAGCATTTT	TRBJ1-5	TRBV10-1	-	-
CASGGTGDGRRNGYTF	TGTGCCAGCGGTGGGACAGGGGACGGACGGAGAAATGGCTACACCTTC	TRBJ1-2	TRBV6-1	-	TRBD1
CASSIQAAASPLHF	TGTGCCAGCAGTATACAAGCGGCGGCATCACCCCTCCACTTT	TRBJ1-6	TRBV27	-	-
CASSDTGDYGYTF	TGTGCCAGCAGTGATACAGGGGACTATGGCTACACCTTC	TRBJ1-2	TRBV6-1	-	TRBD1
CASSLDRGAGELFF	TGTGCCAGCAGCTTAGATCGGGGGGCCGGGGAGCTGTTTTTT	TRBJ2-2	TRBV11-2	-	TRBD2
CASSQTPEGVGEGYTF	TGTGCCAGCAGCCAAACTCCCGAAGGGGTCGGGGAAGGCTACACCTTC	TRBJ1-2	TRBV3-1/TRBV3-2	-	-
CASSLGGTSGYYEQYF	TGTGCCAGCAGCTTAGGGGGGACTAGCGGGTACTACGAGCAGTACTTC	TRBJ2-7	TRBV7-2	-	TRBD2
CASSLRTGPNYGYTF	TGTGCCAGCAGCTTACGGACAGGGCCAAACTATGGCTACACCTTC	TRBJ1-2	TRBV5-6	-	TRBD1
CASTPGLDYPNTGELFF	TGTGCCAGCACCCCCGGCTTGGACTACCCGAACACCGGGGAGCTGTTTTTT	TRBJ2-2	TRBV7-7	-	-
CASSQFSGRNQPQHF	TGTGCCAGCAGCCAATTCAGTGGGCGCAATCAGCCCCAGCATTTT	TRBJ1-5	TRBV3-1/TRBV3-2	-	-
CASSLSENSYEQYF	TGTGCCAGCAGCTTATCCGAAAACTCCTACGAGCAGTACTTC	TRBJ2-7	TRBV7-8	-	-
CASSLRLGADTQYF	TGCGCCAGCAGCTTGCGCCTGGGGGCGGATACGCAGTATTTT	TRBJ2-3	TRBV5-1	-	-
CATSDSRTLGSNQPQHF	TGTGCCACCAGTGATTCCCGAACTCTAGGGTCCAATCAGCCCCAGCATTTT	TRBJ1-5	TRBV24-1	few	-
CASSQISRLAGQRSSYNEQFF	TGTGCCAGCAGCCAAATCTCTCGACTAGCGGGACAGAGGAGCTCCTACAATGAGCAGTTCTTC	TRBJ2-1	TRBV3-1/TRBV3-2	-	TRBD2
CASSDYRTGGIEQFF	TGTGCCAGCAGTGATTACAGGACAGGGGGCATTGAGCAGTTCTTC	TRBJ2-1	TRBV25-1	-	TRBD1
CASSIDRSGSLNEQFF	TGTGCCAGTAGTATAGATCGTAGCGGGAGTTTAAATGAGCAGTTCTTC	TRBJ2-1	TRBV19	-	TRBD2
CASSQDLGGNNSPLHF	TGCGCCAGCAGCCAAGATCTCGGGGGAAATAATTCACCCCTCCACTTT	TRBJ1-6	TRBV4-1	-	-